This entry is about one TCR beta chain. The sample is drawn from a study of blood T cell repertoires in COVID-19. Overall study context: The origin of the acute and convalescent COVID-19 samples was the United States, Italy and Spain. The analysed material was cDNA or gDNA that came from T cells, B-cell-depleted T cells, or PBMCs.

The CDR3 runs to 17 residues. The germline V gene encodes CDR1 LGHDT and CDR2 YNNKEL (reference sequence). V shed 6 bases, J shed 4 bases, and the junction held 12 bases outside the gene matches. Per the study methods: Amplified reference gene primers provided the basis for estimating nucleated cell counts. Method: immunoSEQ multiplex PCR; TCRdb's copy keeps in-frame clones and lacks some. V, J and clone size reflect that table, while D and trimming were determined from the DNA. The profile shows around 180,000 clones, roughly four fifths of them singletons. This TCR was sampled from a woman between 25 and 40 years old with acute or convalescent COVID-19. The J gene is TRBJ1-3, the V gene TRBV3-1 (or the pseudogene TRBV3-2), with 10 bases identical to TRBD1. The sequencing sample was made of peripheral blood. CDR3: CASSRMTGGFSGNTIYF. The CDR3 coding sequence is TGTGCCAGCAGTCGTATGACAGGGGGCTTCTCCGGAAACACCATATATTTT.